These T cell receptor beta chains were read from a single sample in a study of T-cell reconstitution after alpha-beta-depleted transplantation in children. TCRdb re-called the PCR reads with MiXCR, one entry per CDR3 protein. The sample holds roughly 500,000 distinct CDR3 sequences, approximately 16% seen once. The sequencing here drew on PBMCs from the stem cell graft donor, taken from the stem cell graft. These receptors were obtained from a human donor who donated a stem cell graft to a child with acute lymphoblastic leukemia. Each CDR3 is given with its conserved first and last residue. Fields, in order: clone size, J gene, V gene, D gene, CDR3 protein, CDR3 DNA. The D gene is left open where the match is weak. Rows give clone size only sometimes, using once, few, many, or a class for an expanded clone.

NA | TRBJ2-3 | TRBV7-9 | NA | CAIAWGFATDTQYF | TGTGCCATCGCATGGGGATTCGCGACAGATACGCAGTATTTT
NA | TRBJ1-2 | TRBV20-1 | TRBD1 | CSARQGAVGYTF | TGCAGTGCCAGACAGGGGGCAGTTGGCTACACCTTC
once | TRBJ1-6 | TRBV6-1 | NA | CASSAYGLVSGSPLHF | TGTGCCAGCAGTGCTTATGGACTCGTGAGTGGTTCACCCCTCCACTTT
NA | TRBJ1-5 | TRBV12-3/TRBV12-4 | TRBD1 | CASSLTTGGRQPQHF | TGTGCCAGCAGTTTAACGACAGGGGGCCGGCAGCCCCAGCATTTT
few | TRBJ1-2 | TRBV5-6 | NA | CASRDGIVPLNYGYTF | TGTGCCAGCCGGGACGGCATCGTACCTCTTAACTATGGCTACACCTTC
NA | TRBJ2-2 | TRBV20-1 | TRBD2 | CSAKWVAGGRNTGELFF | TGCAGTGCCAAATGGGTAGCGGGAGGGCGGAACACCGGGGAGCTGTTTTTT
few | TRBJ2-3 | TRBV5-1 | TRBD1 | CASSLEGGYADTQYF | TGCGCCAGCAGCTTGGAAGGGGGCTACGCAGATACGCAGTATTTT
few | TRBJ1-1 | TRBV24-1 | NA | CATSAVSRGMNTEAFF | TGTGCCACCAGCGCGGTGTCGAGGGGCATGAACACTGAAGCTTTCTTT
few | TRBJ2-1 | TRBV4-1 | NA | CASSQDFPIDYNEQFF | TGCGCCAGCAGCCAAGACTTTCCGATAGACTACAATGAGCAGTTCTTC
NA | TRBJ2-1 | TRBV11-1 | TRBD2 | CASSLVGSSGSLPNEQFF | TGTGCCAGCAGCTTAGTGGGGTCGAGCGGGAGTCTCCCCAATGAGCAGTTCTTC
NA | TRBJ1-5 | TRBV27 | NA | CASRGEEGSNQPQHF | TGTGCCAGCAGGGGGGAGGAGGGGAGCAATCAGCCCCAGCATTTT
NA | TRBJ2-3 | TRBV3-1 | NA | CASSQERTRTDTQYF | TGTGCCAGCAGCCAAGAACGGACCAGGACAGATACGCAGTATTTT
few | TRBJ2-4 | TRBV3-1 | TRBD1 | CASSLRTGGAKNIQYF | TGTGCCAGCAGCCTCAGGACAGGGGGAGCCAAAAACATTCAGTACTTC
few | TRBJ2-1 | TRBV10-1 | NA | CASRLVGGFSYNEQFF | TGCGCCAGCAGACTCGTAGGGGGGTTCTCCTACAATGAGCAGTTCTTC
NA | TRBJ2-7 | TRBV5-1 | TRBD2 | CASSRGSGTHEQYF | TGCGCCAGCAGCCGGGGGAGCGGGACTCACGAGCAGTACTTC
NA | TRBJ2-7 | TRBV20-1 | TRBD2 | CSARDIGGRRRDEQYF | TGCAGTGCTAGAGATATAGGCGGGAGGCGGAGGGACGAGCAGTACTTC
few | TRBJ1-1 | TRBV7-2 | NA | CASSLSPHTEAFF | TGTGCCAGCAGCTTATCACCGCACACTGAAGCTTTCTTT
NA | TRBJ1-2 | TRBV12-3/TRBV12-4 | TRBD1 | CASSRRTGDGYTF | TGTGCCAGCAGTCGTCGGACAGGGGACGGCTACACCTTC
few | TRBJ2-3 | TRBV24-1 | TRBD1 | CATSGQGPTSDTQYF | TGTGCCACCAGTGGACAGGGACCCACGTCAGATACGCAGTATTTT
NA | TRBJ2-2 | TRBV9 | NA | CASSVNHGGTGELFF | TGTGCCAGCAGCGTCAATCACGGGGGCACCGGGGAGCTGTTTTTT
NA | TRBJ2-5 | TRBV7-9 | NA | CASSLAPEATETQYF | TGTGCCAGCAGCTTAGCCCCGGAGGCGACGGAGACCCAGTACTTC
NA | TRBJ2-2 | TRBV10-1 | NA | CASAAAAGELFF | TGCGCCAGCGCGGCGGCAGCCGGGGAGCTGTTTTTT
few | TRBJ2-5 | TRBV2 | NA | CASSESPGQETQYF | TGTGCCAGCAGTGAATCGCCAGGGCAGGAGACCCAGTACTTC
NA | TRBJ2-1 | TRBV7-9 | TRBD1 | CASSPSFGTGQNEQFF | TGTGCCAGCAGCCCCAGCTTCGGGACAGGGCAGAATGAGCAGTTCTTC
NA | TRBJ2-7 | TRBV20-1 | NA | CSAREGQGLPYEQYF | TGCAGTGCTAGAGAAGGGCAGGGCCTCCCCTACGAGCAGTACTTC
NA | TRBJ2-7 | TRBV7-9 | NA | CASSELSTSVGEQYF | TGTGCCAGCAGCGAATTATCGACGAGTGTCGGCGAGCAGTACTTC
NA | TRBJ2-1 | TRBV5-1 | TRBD2 | CASSLVTSGRAGDEQFF | TGCGCCAGCAGCTTGGTGACTAGCGGGAGGGCCGGGGATGAGCAGTTCTTC
few | TRBJ1-4 | TRBV5-1 | TRBD1 | CASSSDRGQTNEKLFF | TGCGCCAGCAGCTCGGACAGGGGGCAAACTAATGAAAAACTGTTTTTT
NA | TRBJ2-5 | TRBV20-1 | NA | CSASGTSTKETQYF | TGCAGTGCTTCCGGGACCAGCACCAAAGAGACCCAGTACTTC
NA | TRBJ1-2 | TRBV9 | TRBD1 | CASSGFRDREDYGYTF | TGTGCCAGCAGCGGGTTCCGGGACAGGGAAGACTATGGCTACACCTTC
few | TRBJ2-7 | TRBV5-1 | NA | CASSLQLAYEQYF | TGCGCCAGCAGCCTGCAATTGGCTTACGAGCAGTACTTC
NA | TRBJ2-7 | TRBV20-1 | NA | CSATQGFGSYEQYF | TGCAGTGCCACCCAGGGATTCGGGTCCTACGAGCAGTACTTC
NA | TRBJ2-7 | TRBV6-1 | NA | CASSEGTSPATYEQYF | TGTGCCAGCAGTGAAGGTACCAGCCCTGCAACCTACGAGCAGTACTTC
many | TRBJ2-7 | TRBV12-3/TRBV12-4 | NA | CASSLFDYEQYF | TGTGCCAGCAGTCTTTTCGACTACGAGCAGTACTTC
NA | TRBJ1-1 | TRBV5-1 | NA | CASSFTGFTEAFF | TGCGCCAGCAGCTTCACAGGGTTCACTGAAGCTTTCTTT